This TCR beta chain was observed in a study of Ad26.COV2.S vaccination and SARS-CoV-2 variants. Broader study findings: Breadth measured for non-spike TCRs was similar across vaccine and placebo recipients. Total T cell responses may have been underestimated by the TCR breadth and depth analyses.

The CDR3 sequence is 16 residues long. V gave up 7 bases and J gave up 4 bases, with 22 bases separating them. The germline V gene has CDR1 SEHNR and CDR2 FQNEAQ (reference sequence). Profiling relied on immunoSEQ multiplex PCR, and the TCRdb table lists in-frame clones only, not all of them. The table has about 420,000 clones, roughly 90% seen once. Remarks on this clone: Its target is unknown.

Indicated treatment: approximately 18 received Ad26.COV2.S at low or high dose, single or two shots; about 5 received placebo; per-sample allocation not given. On day 63 after the first injection, vaccine and placebo recipients gave samples. The sequences come from peripheral blood, collected in a trial of Ad26.COV2.S vaccine versus placebo. The V gene is TRBV7-9, the J gene TRBJ1-2; D is unclear. The clonotype was recovered from a person between 18 and 65 years old who received the Ad26.COV2.S COVID-19 vaccine or a placebo. The CDR3 region is CASNLGLQAEVYGYTF. As DNA, the CDR3 is TGTGCCAGCAACCTGGGTCTCCAGGCGGAGGTCTATGGCTACACCTTC.